This TCR beta chain comes out of a study of blood T cell repertoires in COVID-19 (dated by TCRdb to between 2020 and 2021). With respect to the entire study: Collaborator samples came from the United States, Italy and Spain and covered acute and convalescent phases of COVID-19. Where HLA class I and class II types were available, the types were taken from metadata supplied by the sample provider, not from assay-based typing. The prospective study material was composed of cDNA or gDNA derived from T cells, B-cell-depleted T cells, or PBMCs. Samples were obtained from the ongoing ImmuneRACE study (first 160 participants) and from 950 to 1,500 subjects provided by 6 global collaborators. Deeply sampled blood TCRbeta repertoires from subjects exposed to, actively infected with, or recovered from COVID-19 were included in the dataset. The repertoires were released in a freely available public database intended as a resource for research on the immune response to SARS-CoV-2. Nearly every sample came with metadata listing a de-identified subject ID, COVID-19 status, age in years and sex. The paper as a whole reports these results and caveats: Clinical and demographic metadata were provided uncurated, with the amount varying by source and participant.

The CDR3, from cysteine to phenylalanine, totals 15 residues. Only the CDR3 DNA stays, 45 bases, in frame from base 1. Sequences SGHNT (CDR1) and YYREEE (CDR2) are obtained from the germline V gene (reference sequence). V trim: 4 bases; J trim: 2 bases; unmatched bases: 2. A remark on this clone: Its antigen is currently not known. No much larger clone is present one base from it, and per-base qualities are unavailable.

TCRbeta CDR3 regions were amplified from genomic DNA using the immunoSEQ Assay, a bias-controlled multiplex PCR. As for how the authors treated the data: Nucleated cell counts per sample were estimated from amplification of reference gene primers within the assay. To quantify the absolute abundance of each unique TCRbeta CDR3 rearrangement, sequence reads were collapsed and filtered. For each sample, productive Simpson clonality was calculated as the square root of Simpson's diversity index across productive rearrangements. TCRdb mirrors the immuneACCESS table, restricted to in-frame sequences. Some clones are absent from its copies; in checked studies, under half trace to an unresolved V gene, and the reason for the others is unknown. V and J calls and clone size are copied from that table; D and trimming were computed from the DNA. The sample data list some 180,000 clones, and 65% to 80% of these were observed just once. The ten top clones hold roughly 14% of the sample.

Samples from volunteer blood donors who had recovered from COVID-19 were contributed by a second Seattle source. Whole blood was collected in K2EDTA tubes by collaborating institutions according to the institutions' own protocols. Collaborator samples were shipped for TCRbeta analysis as frozen whole blood, isolated PBMCs, or DNA extracted from either sample type. Recombination joined TRBV5-4 with TRBJ2-1; the central 11 bases match TRBD2. This TCR derives from a man aged 45 to 65 who had recovered from COVID-19. Sequencing was performed on peripheral blood. The CDR3 reads as follows: CASSHSGRAYNEQFF. The DNA sequence is as follows: TGTGCCAGCAGCCATAGCGGGAGGGCCTACAATGAGCAGTTCTTC.